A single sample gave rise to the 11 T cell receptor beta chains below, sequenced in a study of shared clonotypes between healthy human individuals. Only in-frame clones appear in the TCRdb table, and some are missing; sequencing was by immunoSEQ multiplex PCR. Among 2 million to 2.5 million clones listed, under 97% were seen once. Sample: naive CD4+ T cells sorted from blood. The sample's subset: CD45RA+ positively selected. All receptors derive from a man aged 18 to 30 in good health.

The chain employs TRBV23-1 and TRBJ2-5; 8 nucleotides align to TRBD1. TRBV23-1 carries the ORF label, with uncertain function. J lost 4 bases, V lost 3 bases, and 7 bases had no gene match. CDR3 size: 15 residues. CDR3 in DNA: TGCGCCAGCAGTCATACCGGACAGGGAATAGAGACCCAGTACTTC. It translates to CASSHTGQGIETQYF.

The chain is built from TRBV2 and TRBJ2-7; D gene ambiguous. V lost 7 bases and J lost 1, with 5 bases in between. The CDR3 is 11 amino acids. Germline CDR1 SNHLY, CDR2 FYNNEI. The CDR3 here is CASMESYEQYF. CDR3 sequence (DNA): TGTGCCAGCATGGAATCCTACGAGCAGTACTTC.

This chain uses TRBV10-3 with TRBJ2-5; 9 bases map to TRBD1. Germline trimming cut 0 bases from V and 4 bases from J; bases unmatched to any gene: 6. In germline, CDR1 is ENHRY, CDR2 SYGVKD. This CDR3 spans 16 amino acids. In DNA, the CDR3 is TGTGCCATCAGTGAGTCCGGGGGACAGGGACCAGAGACCCAGTACTTC. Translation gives CAISESGGQGPETQYF.

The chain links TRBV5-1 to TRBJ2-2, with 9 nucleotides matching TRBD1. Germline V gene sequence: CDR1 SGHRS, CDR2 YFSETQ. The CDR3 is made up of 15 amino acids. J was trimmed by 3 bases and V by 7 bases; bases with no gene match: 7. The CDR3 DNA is TGCGCCAGCTCAGCCAGGACAGGGGACACCGGGGAGCTGTTTTTT. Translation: CASSARTGDTGELFF.

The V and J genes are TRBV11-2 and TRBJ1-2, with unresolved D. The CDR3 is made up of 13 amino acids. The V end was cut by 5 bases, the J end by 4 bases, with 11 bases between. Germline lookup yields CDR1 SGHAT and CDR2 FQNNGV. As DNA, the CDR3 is TGTGCCAGCAGCCCCGGGGTGGGCTATGGCTACACCTTC. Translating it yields CASSPGVGYGYTF.

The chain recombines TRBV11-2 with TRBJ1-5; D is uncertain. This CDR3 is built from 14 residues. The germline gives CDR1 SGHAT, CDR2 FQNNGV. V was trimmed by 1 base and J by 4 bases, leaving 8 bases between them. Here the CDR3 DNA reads TGTGCCAGCAGCTTAGGCCGGGTGAATCAGCCCCAGCATTTT. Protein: CASSLGRVNQPQHF.

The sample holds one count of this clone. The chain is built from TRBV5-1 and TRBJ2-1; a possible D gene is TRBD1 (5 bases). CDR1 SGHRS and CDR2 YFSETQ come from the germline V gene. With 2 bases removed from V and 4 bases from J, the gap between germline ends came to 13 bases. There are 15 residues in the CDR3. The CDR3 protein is CASSFQGTKYNEQFF. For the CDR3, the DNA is TGCGCCAGCAGCTTTCAGGGTACTAAATACAATGAGCAGTTCTTC. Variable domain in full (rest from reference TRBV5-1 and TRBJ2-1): KAGVTQTPRYLIKTRGQQVTLSCSPISGHRSVSWYQQTPGQGLQFLFEYFSETQRNKGNFPGRFSGRQFSNSRSEMNVSTLELGDSALYLCASSFQGTKYNEQFFGPGTRLTVL.

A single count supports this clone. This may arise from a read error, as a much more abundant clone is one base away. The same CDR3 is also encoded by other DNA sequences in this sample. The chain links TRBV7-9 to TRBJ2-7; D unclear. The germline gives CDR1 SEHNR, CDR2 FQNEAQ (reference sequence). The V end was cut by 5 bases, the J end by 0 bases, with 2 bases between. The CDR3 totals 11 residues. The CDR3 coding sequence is TGTGCCAGCAGCGCCTCCTACGAGCAGTACTTC. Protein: CASSASYEQYF.

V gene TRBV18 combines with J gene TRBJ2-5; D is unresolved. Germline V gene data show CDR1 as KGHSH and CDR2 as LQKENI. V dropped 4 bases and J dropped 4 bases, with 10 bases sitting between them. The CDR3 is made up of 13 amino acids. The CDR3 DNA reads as TGTGCCAGCTCACGGGCCGGGTTAGAGACCCAGTACTTC. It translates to CASSRAGLETQYF.

CDR3: CASRELPVSGNTIYF. The CDR3 DNA sequence: TGTGCCAGCAGGGAATTGCCGGTCTCTGGAAACACCATATATTTT. This chain connects TRBV6-1 to TRBJ1-3; no firm D call. Trimming cost V 6 bases and J 0 bases, with 12 bases left between them. Germline CDR1 and CDR2: MNHNS and SASEGT. The CDR3 spans 15 residues.

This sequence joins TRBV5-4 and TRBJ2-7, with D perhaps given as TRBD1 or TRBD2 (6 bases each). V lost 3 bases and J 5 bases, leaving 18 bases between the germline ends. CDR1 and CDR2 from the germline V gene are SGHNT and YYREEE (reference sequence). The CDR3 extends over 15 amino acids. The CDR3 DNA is TGTGCCAGCAGCTCCCCTGGTCGGGGGCAAGACGAGCAGTACTTC. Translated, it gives CASSSPGRGQDEQYF.